This entry is about one T cell receptor (beta chain). The data are from a study of T-cell memory formation after mild COVID-19. A single record per CDR3 protein comes from TCRdb applying MiXCR to the 5' RACE reads. The sample has about 57,000 distinct CDR3 sequences, 12% seen once; the top ten hold 24%. Sequenced input: PBMCs or a T cell subset sorted from them (not recorded which). The clonotype originates from a man in his late teens or twenties who had mild COVID-19 (a few samples of this study predate the infection). Cell type and time point are not known.

DNA for the CDR3: TGTGCCAGTAGTATGGGAGGGGAGACCCAGTACTTC. Translated: CASSMGGETQYF. The V and J genes are TRBV19 and TRBJ2-5, with 7 bases that match TRBD2. Germline-derived CDR1 and CDR2 are LNHDA and SQIVND (reference sequence). The CDR3 runs 12 residues. V shed 3 bases and J 5 bases; nucleotides not matched to a gene: 0.